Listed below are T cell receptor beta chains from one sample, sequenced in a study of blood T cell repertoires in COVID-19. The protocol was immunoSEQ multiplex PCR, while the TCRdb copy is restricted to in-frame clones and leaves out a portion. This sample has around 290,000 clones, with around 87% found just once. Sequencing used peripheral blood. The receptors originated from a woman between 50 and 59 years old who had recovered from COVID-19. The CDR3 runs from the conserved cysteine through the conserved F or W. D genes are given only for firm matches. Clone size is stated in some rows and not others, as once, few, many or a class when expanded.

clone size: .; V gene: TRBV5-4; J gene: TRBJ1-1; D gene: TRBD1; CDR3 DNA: TGTGCCAGCAGCTTCCCGGGACAGATGAACACTGAAGCTTTCTTT; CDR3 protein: CASSFPGQMNTEAFF
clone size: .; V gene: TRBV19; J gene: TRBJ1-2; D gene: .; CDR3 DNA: TGTGCCAGCCACCCGGAGGGCCCTAACTATGGCTACACCTTC; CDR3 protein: CASHPEGPNYGYTF
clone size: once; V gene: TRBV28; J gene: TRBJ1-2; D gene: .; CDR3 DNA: TGTGCCAGCAATGGCAGGGTCAATGGCTACACCTTC; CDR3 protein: CASNGRVNGYTF
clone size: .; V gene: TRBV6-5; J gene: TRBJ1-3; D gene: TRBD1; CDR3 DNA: TGTGCCAGCATTACAGGGGGTTATGGAAACACCATATATTTT; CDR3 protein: CASITGGYGNTIYF
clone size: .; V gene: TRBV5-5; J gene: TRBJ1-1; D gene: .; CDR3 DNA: TGTGCCAGCAGCTTGGCCTTCTACGGGAACACTGAAGCTTTCTTT; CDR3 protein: CASSLAFYGNTEAFF
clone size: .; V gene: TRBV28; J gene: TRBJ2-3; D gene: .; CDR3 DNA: TGTGCCAGCAGTCATCAGGGTTCAGGCACAGATACGCAGTATTTT; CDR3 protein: CASSHQGSGTDTQYF
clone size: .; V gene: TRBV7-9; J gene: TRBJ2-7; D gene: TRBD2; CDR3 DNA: TGTGCCAGCACCCGCGGGGGATTTCGCTCCTACGAGCAGTACTTC; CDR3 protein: CASTRGGFRSYEQYF
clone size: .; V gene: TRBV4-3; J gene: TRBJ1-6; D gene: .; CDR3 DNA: TGCGCCAGCAGCGGGACATCCCGTTCACCCCTCCACTTT; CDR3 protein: CASSGTSRSPLHF
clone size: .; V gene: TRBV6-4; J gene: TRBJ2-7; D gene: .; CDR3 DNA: TGTGCCAGCAGGACTAAATGCGAGCAGTACTTC; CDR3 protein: CASRTKCEQYF
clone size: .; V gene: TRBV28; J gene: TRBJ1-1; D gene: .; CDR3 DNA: TGTGCCAGCAGTTGGCAGGGCACCGTGAACACTGAAGCTTTCTTT; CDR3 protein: CASSWQGTVNTEAFF
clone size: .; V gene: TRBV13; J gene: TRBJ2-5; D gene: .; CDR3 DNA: TGTGCCAGCAGCTATCTTCTAGAGACCCAGTACTTC; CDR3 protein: CASSYLLETQYF
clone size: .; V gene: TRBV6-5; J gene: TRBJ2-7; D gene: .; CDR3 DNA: TGTGCCAGCAAATTTACAGGGAGGGGGTACGAGCAGTACTTC; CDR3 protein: CASKFTGRGYEQYF
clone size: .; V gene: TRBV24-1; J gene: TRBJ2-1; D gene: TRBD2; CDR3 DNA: TGTGCCACCAGTGATTTTTCGGGGGGGTCCCGGGGTGAGCAGTTCTTC; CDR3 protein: CATSDFSGGSRGEQFF
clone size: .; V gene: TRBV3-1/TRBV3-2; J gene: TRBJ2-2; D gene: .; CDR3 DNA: TGTGCCAGCAGCCCATACTCCGACAGATTCACCGGGGAGCTGTTTTTT; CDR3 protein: CASSPYSDRFTGELFF
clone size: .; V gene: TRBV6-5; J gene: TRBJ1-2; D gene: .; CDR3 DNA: TGTGCCAGCACCCCGGGACTTATCTATGGCTACACCTTC; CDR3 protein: CASTPGLIYGYTF
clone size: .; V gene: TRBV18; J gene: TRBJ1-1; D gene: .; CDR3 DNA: TGTGCCAGCTCACCGAACAGGGCATCGAACACTGAAGCTTTCTTT; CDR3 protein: CASSPNRASNTEAFF
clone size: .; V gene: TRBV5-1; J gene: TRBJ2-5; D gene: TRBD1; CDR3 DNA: TGCGCCAGCAGCCTCCTCTACAGGGGGTTGGGGGAGACCCAGTACTTC; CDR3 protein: CASSLLYRGLGETQYF
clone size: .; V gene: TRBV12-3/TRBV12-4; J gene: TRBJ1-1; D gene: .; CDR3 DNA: TGTGCCAGCAGTTTACAGGGTTTCGCTGAAGCTTTCTTT; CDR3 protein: CASSLQGFAEAFF
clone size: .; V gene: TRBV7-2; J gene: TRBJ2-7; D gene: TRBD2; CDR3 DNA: TGTGCCAGCAGCTCGGTTTGGGGGGGCGAGCAGTACTTC; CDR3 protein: CASSSVWGGEQYF
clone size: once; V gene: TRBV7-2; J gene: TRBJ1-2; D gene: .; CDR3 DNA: TGTGCCAGCAGCCCGGACCGATTGGGAGTCTTC; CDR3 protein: CASSPDRLGVF
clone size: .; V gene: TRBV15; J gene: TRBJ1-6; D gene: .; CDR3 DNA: TGTGCCACCAGCAGAGATTACTTCGAGGATCCCTATAATTCACCCCTCCACTTT; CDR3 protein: CATSRDYFEDPYNSPLHF
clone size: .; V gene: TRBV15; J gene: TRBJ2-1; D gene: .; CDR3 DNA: TGTGCCACCAGCAGAGTTCTCTACAATGAGCAGTTCTTC; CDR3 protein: CATSRVLYNEQFF
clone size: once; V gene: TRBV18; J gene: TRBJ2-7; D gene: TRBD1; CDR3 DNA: TGTGCCAGCTCACCCCTACAGGGGCCCTACGAGCAGTACTTC; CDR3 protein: CASSPLQGPYEQYF
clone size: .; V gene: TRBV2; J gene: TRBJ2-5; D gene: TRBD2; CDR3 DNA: TGTGCCAGCAGTGGACTAGCGGCAGAGACCCAGTACTTC; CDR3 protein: CASSGLAAETQYF
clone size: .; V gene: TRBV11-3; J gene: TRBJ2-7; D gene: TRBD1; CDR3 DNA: TGTGCCAGCAGCTTAGGACAGGGAGCCTACGAGCAGTACTTC; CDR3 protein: CASSLGQGAYEQYF
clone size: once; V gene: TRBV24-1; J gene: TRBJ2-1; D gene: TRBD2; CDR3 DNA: TGTGCCACCAGTGACTCCTTTGGGGCGGGAGATGGGAATGAGCAGTTCTTC; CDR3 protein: CATSDSFGAGDGNEQFF
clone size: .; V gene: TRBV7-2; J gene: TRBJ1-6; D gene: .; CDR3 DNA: TGTGCCAGCAGCTTAGCGCGGTATGAGTTTTCACCCCTCCACTTT; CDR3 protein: CASSLARYEFSPLHF
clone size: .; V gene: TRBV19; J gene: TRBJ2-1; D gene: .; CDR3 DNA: TGTGCCAGTAGTACACCGTCAGGAGGTTTCTTC; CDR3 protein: CASSTPSGGFF
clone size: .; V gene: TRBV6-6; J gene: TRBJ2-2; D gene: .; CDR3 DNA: TGTGCCAGCAGCTACATGGGGGGTACCGGGGAGCTGTTTTTT; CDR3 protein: CASSYMGGTGELFF
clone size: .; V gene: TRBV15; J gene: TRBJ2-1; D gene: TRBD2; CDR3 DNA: TGTGCCACCAGCACCGGGACTAGTGGTTTCGGTGAGCAGTTCTTC; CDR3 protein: CATSTGTSGFGEQFF
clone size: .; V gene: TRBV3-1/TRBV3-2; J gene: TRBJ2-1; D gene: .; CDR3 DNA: TGTGCCAGCAGCCAAGACCCGGACAACTACAATGAGCAGTTCTTC; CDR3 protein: CASSQDPDNYNEQFF
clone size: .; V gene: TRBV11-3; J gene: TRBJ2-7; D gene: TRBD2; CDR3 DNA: TGTGCCAGCAGCCCGACCCCCGGGGCGGGGGAGGGCGAGCAGTACTTC; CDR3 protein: CASSPTPGAGEGEQYF
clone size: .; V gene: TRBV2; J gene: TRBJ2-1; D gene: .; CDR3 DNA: TGTGCCAGCAGTCCGGGGGTATCCTACAATGAGCAGTTCTTC; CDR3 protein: CASSPGVSYNEQFF
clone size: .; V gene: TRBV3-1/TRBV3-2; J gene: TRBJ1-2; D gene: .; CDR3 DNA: TGTGCCAGCAGCCAAGATCGAGGGCGGGGTGGCTACACCTTC; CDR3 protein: CASSQDRGRGGYTF
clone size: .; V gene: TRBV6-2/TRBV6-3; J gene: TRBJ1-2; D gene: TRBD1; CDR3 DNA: TGTGCCAGCAGTGACAGGGTGAGCAATGGCTACACCTTC; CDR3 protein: CASSDRVSNGYTF